This TCR beta chain was sequenced for a study of blood T cell repertoires in COVID-19. In the authors' methods: Estimation of nucleated cell counts relied on the amplification of reference gene primers. The protocol was immunoSEQ multiplex PCR, while the TCRdb copy is restricted to in-frame clones and leaves out a portion. The V and J calls and the clone size are those of that table, but D and trimming were determined from the DNA. The sample includes about 48,000 clones, approximately 85% of them seen just once. Trimming shortened V by 3 bases and J by 0 bases, and 9 bases separated the two germline ends. This CDR3 is 14 amino acids long. Germline V gene data show CDR1 as SQVTM and CDR2 as ANQGSEA.

The source material was peripheral blood. The origin of this receptor is a man aged 35 to 55 with acute or convalescent COVID-19. This chain uses TRBV29-1 with TRBJ1-3; D is unclear. Written as DNA, the CDR3 is TGCAGCGTTGAGATTAGTCTCTCTGGAAACACCATATATTTT. Its protein is CSVEISLSGNTIYF.